This is a list of T cell receptor beta chains from one sample in a study of shared clonotypes between healthy human individuals. TCRdb keeps only in-frame clones here, not all; method: immunoSEQ multiplex PCR. The data hold about 2.4 million clones, with 93% observed a single time. Sequenced material: naive CD4+ T cells from PBMCs. The receptors were sampled from a man aged 18 to 30 in good health. Some clones in this sample may be carry-over from other donors' samples. CDR3s include the opening cysteine and the closing phenylalanine or tryptophan. Fields, in order: J gene, V gene, D gene, clone size, CDR3 DNA, CDR3 protein. The D gene is left open where the match is weak. Where a row states a size, it is once, few, many or the class of an expanded clone; other rows omit it.

TRBJ2-7,TRBV4-1,.,once,TGCGCCAGCAGCCGGTCACGACCCCAGGAGACTAGCTCCTACGAGCAGTACTTC,CASSRSRPQETSSYEQYF
TRBJ1-2,TRBV11-2,.,.,TGTGCCAGCAGCCTCTCCCCCGGGGCCCATTTTGGTGGCTACACCTTC,CASSLSPGAHFGGYTF
TRBJ1-5,TRBV5-1,TRBD1,.,TGCGCCAGCAATATTCCGACAGGGGCCCGTGAAAAGCCCCAGCATTTT,CASNIPTGAREKPQHF
TRBJ1-4,TRBV7-2,.,.,TGTGCCAGCAGCTTACCGGCACCAACTAATGAAAAACTGTTTTTT,CASSLPAPTNEKLFF
TRBJ1-3,TRBV30,TRBD1,.,TGTGCCTGGAAAGGGCCCTCCCAGGGGGCCTCCCTTGGAAACACCATATATTTT,CAWKGPSQGASLGNTIYF
TRBJ1-1,TRBV7-2,.,.,TGTGCCAGCAGCTTAATTCGGGGGGCTGGCACTGAAGCTTTCTTT,CASSLIRGAGTEAFF
TRBJ2-1,TRBV28,.,.,TGTGCCAGCAGTTGGAAAGGGGTGGGCAATGAGCAGTTCTTC,CASSWKGVGNEQFF
TRBJ2-1,TRBV7-9,TRBD2,.,TGTGCCAGCAGCTTCCCAAGGACTAGCTTGACTACCTACAATGAGCAGTTCTTC,CASSFPRTSLTTYNEQFF
TRBJ1-1,TRBV5-6,.,once,TGTGCCAGCAGCTTCTTTGGGATGAACACTGAAGCTTTCTTT,CASSFFGMNTEAFF
TRBJ2-7,TRBV29-1,.,.,TGCAGCGTCCAGCTGGGGGGCTCAATCTACGAGCAGTACTTC,CSVQLGGSIYEQYF
TRBJ2-1,TRBV30,TRBD2,.,TGTGCCTGGAGTTTAGCGGGTAAGAGTAAGAATGAGCAGTTCTTC,CAWSLAGKSKNEQFF
TRBJ1-4,TRBV13,.,once,TGTGCCAGCAGCTTAAGGTCCTGGGTGGCTGCAACTAATGAAAAACTGTTTTTT,CASSLRSWVAATNEKLFF
TRBJ1-1,TRBV19,TRBD1,.,TGTGCCAGTAGTATACCACAGGGGGCAGGCACTGAAGCTTTCTTT,CASSIPQGAGTEAFF
TRBJ2-1,TRBV7-3,.,.,TGTGCCAGCAGCCCGTTCAACAGTATTAATGAGCAGTTCTTC,CASSPFNSINEQFF
TRBJ2-7,TRBV28,TRBD2,.,TGTGCCAGCAGTTTTAGCGGGTCCTACGAGCAGTACTTC,CASSFSGSYEQYF
TRBJ1-5,TRBV6-5,.,.,TGTGCCAGCAGTCGGGGTACTAGCAATCAGCCCCAGCATTTT,CASSRGTSNQPQHF
TRBJ2-7,TRBV27,.,.,TGTGCCAGCAGTTATCAGGACGGACCCTACGAGCAGTACTTC,CASSYQDGPYEQYF
TRBJ2-7,TRBV28,.,once,TGTGCCAGCACCCCGGCCGGGGGAGAGGGGCCTGAGCAGTACTTC,CASTPAGGEGPEQYF
TRBJ2-2,TRBV11-1,.,.,TGTGCCAGCAGCAGAGGGCTAGCGAGAAACACCGGGGAGCTGTTTTTT,CASSRGLARNTGELFF